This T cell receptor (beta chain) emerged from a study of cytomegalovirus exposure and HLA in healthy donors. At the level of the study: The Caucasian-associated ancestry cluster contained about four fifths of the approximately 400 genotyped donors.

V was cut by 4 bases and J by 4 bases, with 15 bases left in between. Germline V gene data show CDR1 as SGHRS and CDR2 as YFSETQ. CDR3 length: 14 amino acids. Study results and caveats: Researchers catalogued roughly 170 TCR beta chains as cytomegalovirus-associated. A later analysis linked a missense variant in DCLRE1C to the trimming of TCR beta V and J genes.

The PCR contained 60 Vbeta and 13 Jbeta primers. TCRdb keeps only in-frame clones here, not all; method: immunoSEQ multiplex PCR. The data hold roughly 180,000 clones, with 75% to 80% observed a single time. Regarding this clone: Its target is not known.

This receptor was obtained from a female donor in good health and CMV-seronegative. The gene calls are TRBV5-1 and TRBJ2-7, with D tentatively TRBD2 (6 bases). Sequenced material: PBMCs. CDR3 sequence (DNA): TGCGCCAGCAGCGTATATGGGGGGTCATACGAGCAGTACTTC. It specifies CASSVYGGSYEQYF.